These T cell receptor beta chains were read from a single sample in a study of blood T cell repertoires in COVID-19. Clones were sequenced by immunoSEQ multiplex PCR, and TCRdb holds only the in-frame ones, with some missing. The sample includes 200,000 to 250,000 clones, about 78% of them seen just once. Material: peripheral blood. These receptors were taken from a woman in her seventies with acute or convalescent COVID-19. The CDR3 runs from the conserved cysteine through the conserved F or W. The order of the fields is CDR3 DNA, CDR3 protein, V gene, D gene, clone size, J gene. D genes are given only for firm matches. Clone sizes are given selectively: once, few, many, or a class where the clone is expanded.

TGTGCCAGCTCTTCGGGTACCTACGAGCAGTACTTC CASSSGTYEQYF TRBV18 - - TRBJ2-7
TGTGCCAGCAGTTTGGCAGGGGTGAACACTGAAGCTTTCTTT CASSLAGVNTEAFF TRBV27 - - TRBJ1-1
TGTGCCAGCACCTCGCGATTCGCGGGAGGGCCAGGGCTGGTAGAGACCCAGTACTTC CASTSRFAGGPGLVETQYF TRBV28 TRBD2 - TRBJ2-5
TGTGCCAGCTCACTACAGGTTAGGGAGACCCAGTACTTC CASSLQVRETQYF TRBV18 - - TRBJ2-5
TGTGCCAGCAGCGCTCGGGACAGGGGGCTAGAAGGCTACACCTTC CASSARDRGLEGYTF TRBV7-9 TRBD1 - TRBJ1-2
TGTGCCAGCAGTCAACCTCGGACAGTCGGGGCTTTCTTT CASSQPRTVGAFF TRBV2 - - TRBJ1-1
TGTGCCTGGGAGACCCGGGGGAAACTTTACGAGCAGTACTTC CAWETRGKLYEQYF TRBV30 - once TRBJ2-7
TGTGCCAGTACCCCCGGACTAGCGGGAGGGGAGATGGGCCTCAATGAGCAGTTCTTC CASTPGLAGGEMGLNEQFF TRBV19 TRBD2 - TRBJ2-1
TGTGCCAGCAGTCTTGACTGGGACTCTCCCCTCCACTTT CASSLDWDSPLHF TRBV6-2/TRBV6-3 - - TRBJ1-6
TGTGCCAGTAGTCGTGGACTAGCGGGGACTTCGGATACGCAGTATTTT CASSRGLAGTSDTQYF TRBV19 TRBD2 - TRBJ2-3
TGTGCCAGCAGCTTAGCGCTTCTCGGGGACTACGAGCAGTACTTC CASSLALLGDYEQYF TRBV7-6 - few TRBJ2-7
TGTGCCAGTAGTACAGGGGTTGGCACCGGGGAGCTGTTTTTT CASSTGVGTGELFF TRBV19 - once TRBJ2-2
TGTGCCAGCAGCCGAATTGGGCTCTACGAGCAGTACTTC CASSRIGLYEQYF TRBV5-6 - - TRBJ2-7
TGTGCCACCCCGGGACAGGAACAGTATTTT CATPGQEQYF TRBV24-1 TRBD1 - TRBJ2-3
TGTGCCAGCAGGAAGGGACAGGATAATTCACCCCTCCACTTT CASRKGQDNSPLHF TRBV6-5 TRBD1 - TRBJ1-6
TGTGCCAGCAGTGAATCCGGGAGGTTTATGAACACTGAAGCTTTCTTT CASSESGRFMNTEAFF TRBV25-1 - - TRBJ1-1
TGCAGCGTAGAGACAGGGGGCGCAGAGACCCAGTACTTC CSVETGGAETQYF TRBV29-1 TRBD1 - TRBJ2-5
TGTGCCAGCAGTTCCCAGGGTAGTGTCCCAGATACGCAGTATTTT CASSSQGSVPDTQYF TRBV28 - - TRBJ2-3
TGCGCCAGCAGCTTGTCAGCGGGAGGGAATTCCTACGAGCAGTACTTC CASSLSAGGNSYEQYF TRBV5-1 TRBD2 - TRBJ2-7
TGCGCCAGCAGCCAACCTACTAGTCTCGGGGATACGCAGTATTTT CASSQPTSLGDTQYF TRBV4-1 - once TRBJ2-3
TGTGCCTGGACGGGCCTGAGGGGGTTGAACACCGGGGAGCTGTTTTTT CAWTGLRGLNTGELFF TRBV30 - - TRBJ2-2
TGTGCCAGCAGCCACGGAGGATCGGGTAGCAATCAGCCCCAGCATTTT CASSHGGSGSNQPQHF TRBV3-1/TRBV3-2 - few TRBJ1-5
TGTGCCAGCAGCGAACGGGACTCCCCTTGGGAGCAGTACTTC CASSERDSPWEQYF TRBV9 - - TRBJ2-7
TGTGCCAGCAGGGTGAGCGCGGTGGGTCCCAATCAGCCCCAGCATTTT CASRVSAVGPNQPQHF TRBV5-5 - - TRBJ1-5
TGTGCCAGCAGCCTCAGGGGACCCTTTTACAATGAGCAGTTCTTC CASSLRGPFYNEQFF TRBV28 - few TRBJ2-1
TGTGCCAGCAGAGAACAGGGCTCGAACACCGGGGAGCTGTTTTTT CASREQGSNTGELFF TRBV2 - - TRBJ2-2
TGTGCCAGCAGTGAGGGGACAGGCTTCGGGTATGGCTACACCTTC CASSEGTGFGYGYTF TRBV6-1 TRBD1 - TRBJ1-2
TGTGCCAGCAAGGGCTCAGCGGGAGGCTCCTACAATGAGCAGTTCTTC CASKGSAGGSYNEQFF TRBV27 TRBD2 - TRBJ2-1
TGTGCCAGCAGCCCGCCGGGGGACAGGGTAGTGAGCTACGAGCAGTACTTC CASSPPGDRVVSYEQYF TRBV5-5 TRBD1 - TRBJ2-7
TGTGCCAGCAGTTTCCAGACAGGGGGGAACACTGAAGCTTTCTTT CASSFQTGGNTEAFF TRBV6-6 TRBD1 - TRBJ1-1
TGTGCCAGCAGCGTAACAGCCCCCGGACTAGCGGGTTCAGATACGCAGTATTTT CASSVTAPGLAGSDTQYF TRBV9 TRBD2 - TRBJ2-3
TGTGCCAGCAGTGACCAGGGGTACCAAGAGACCCAGTACTTC CASSDQGYQETQYF TRBV25-1 - - TRBJ2-5
TGTGCCAGCAGCCAAGGAGGACAGGGATCAATTGGTGAAAAACTGTTTTTT CASSQGGQGSIGEKLFF TRBV4-2 TRBD1 - TRBJ1-4
TGTGCCAGCAGCGCCATACTCAAAGGACAGGGAGGGACGAGCGGCTACACCTTC CASSAILKGQGGTSGYTF TRBV7-8 TRBD1 - TRBJ1-2
TGTGCCAGCAGCTCGGGACAGGGCGTCGAGCAGTACTTC CASSSGQGVEQYF TRBV7-8 TRBD1 - TRBJ2-7
TGTGCCAGCAGCTTAAAGCCACTAGCGGGAGGGAGCTCCTACAATGAGCAGCTCTTC CASSLKPLAGGSSYNEQLF TRBV7-6 TRBD2 - TRBJ2-1
TGTGCCAGCAGTCCTCCGGGGACAGGTTTCAAATTAGCCAAAAACATTCAGTACTTC CASSPPGTGFKLAKNIQYF TRBV28 TRBD1 - TRBJ2-4
TGTGCCATCACGCGACAGTTGGGCGACACTGAAGCTTTCTTT CAITRQLGDTEAFF TRBV10-3 - - TRBJ1-1
TGCGCCAGCAAAGAGGAGCTGGATAGCAATCAGCCCCAGCATTTT CASKEELDSNQPQHF TRBV5-1 - - TRBJ1-5
TGTGCCAGCAGCTTTTCCCCACAATATAACTATGGCTACACCTTC CASSFSPQYNYGYTF TRBV11-2 - - TRBJ1-2
TGCGCCAGCAGCTTGGGACCACAGGGCTCCGGAAACACCATATATTTT CASSLGPQGSGNTIYF TRBV5-1 - - TRBJ1-3
TGCGCCAGCAGCTCGGGGACAGCCAATCAGCCCCAGCATTTT CASSSGTANQPQHF TRBV5-1 TRBD1 - TRBJ1-5
TGTGCCAGCAGCCTCGGGCCAACAGGTGGAAACACCATATATTTT CASSLGPTGGNTIYF TRBV3-1/TRBV3-2 - - TRBJ1-3
TGTGCCAGCAGCCCCCGGGGAGCAGCGGGAGGGCAAGAGACCCAGTACTTC CASSPRGAAGGQETQYF TRBV11-2 TRBD2 few TRBJ2-5
TGTGCCAGCAGCGTAGGGGAGGGCCGAGGCACAGATACGCAGTATTTT CASSVGEGRGTDTQYF TRBV9 TRBD2 - TRBJ2-3
TGCGCCAGCAGCGCGACAGGGACTAGCACAGATACGCAGTATTTT CASSATGTSTDTQYF TRBV5-1 - - TRBJ2-3
TGTGCCAGCTCAGAAAACAGGGCTAGCTCTGGAAACACCATATATTTT CASSENRASSGNTIYF TRBV18 - - TRBJ1-3
TGTGCCAGCAGTGAGACAGGGTACTATGGCTACACCTTC CASSETGYYGYTF TRBV6-6 TRBD1 - TRBJ1-2
TGCGCCAGCAGCCAAGTTGATATGGGACTAGCGGGACTCAATGAGCAGTTCTTC CASSQVDMGLAGLNEQFF TRBV4-1 TRBD2 few TRBJ2-1
TGTGCCAGCAGTTCCCCAGGGACAGGGCTACATGGCTACACCTTC CASSSPGTGLHGYTF TRBV28 TRBD1 - TRBJ1-2
TGTGCCAGCAGCCTCTTTGCGGAGCAGCCCCAGCATTTT CASSLFAEQPQHF TRBV7-9 - - TRBJ1-5
TGTGCCAGCAGTGGGACAGGGATGTCCCAAGAGACCCAGTACTTC CASSGTGMSQETQYF TRBV7-3 TRBD1 - TRBJ2-5
TGTGCCAGCTCACCACAGCAAGGGGGCGGAAACACCATATATTTT CASSPQQGGGNTIYF TRBV18 TRBD1 - TRBJ1-3
TGTGCCAGCACTTGGGAGGACAGGGGGGATTCACCCCTCCACTTT CASTWEDRGDSPLHF TRBV6-4 TRBD1 - TRBJ1-6
TGTGCCAGCAGCCAAGATCGTGGTTGGCGGAGCTCCTACGAGCAGTACTTC CASSQDRGWRSSYEQYF TRBV3-1/TRBV3-2 - - TRBJ2-7
TGTGCCAGCAGTACCCGACAGCGAAATCAGCCCCAGCATTTT CASSTRQRNQPQHF TRBV28 - - TRBJ1-5